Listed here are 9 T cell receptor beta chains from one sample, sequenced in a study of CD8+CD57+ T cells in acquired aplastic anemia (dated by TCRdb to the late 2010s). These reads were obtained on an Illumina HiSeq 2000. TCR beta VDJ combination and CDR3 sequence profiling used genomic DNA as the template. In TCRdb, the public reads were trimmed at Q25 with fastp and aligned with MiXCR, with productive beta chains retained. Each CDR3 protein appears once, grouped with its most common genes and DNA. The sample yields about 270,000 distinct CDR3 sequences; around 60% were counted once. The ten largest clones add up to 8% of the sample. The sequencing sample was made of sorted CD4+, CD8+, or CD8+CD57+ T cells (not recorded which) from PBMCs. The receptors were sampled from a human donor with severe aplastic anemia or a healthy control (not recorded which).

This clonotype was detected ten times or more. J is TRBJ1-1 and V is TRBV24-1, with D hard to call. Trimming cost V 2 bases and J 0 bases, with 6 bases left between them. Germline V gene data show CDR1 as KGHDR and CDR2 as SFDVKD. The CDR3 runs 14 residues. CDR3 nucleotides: TGTGCCACCAGTGATTCTAACTTGAACACTGAAGCTTTCTTT. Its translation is CATSDSNLNTEAFF.

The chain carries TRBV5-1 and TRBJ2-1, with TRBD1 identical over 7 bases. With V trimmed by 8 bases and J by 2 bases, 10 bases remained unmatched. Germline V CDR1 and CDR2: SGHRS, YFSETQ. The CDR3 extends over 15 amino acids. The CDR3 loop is CASYFRDSTYNEQFF. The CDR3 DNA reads TGCGCCAGTTATTTCCGGGACAGCACCTACAATGAGCAGTTCTTC.

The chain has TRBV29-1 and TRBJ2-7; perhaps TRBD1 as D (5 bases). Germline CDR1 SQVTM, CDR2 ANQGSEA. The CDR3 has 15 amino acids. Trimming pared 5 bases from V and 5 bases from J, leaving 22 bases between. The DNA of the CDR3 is TGCAGCGTTTTGGTCCAGGGAAGGATGAAGAACGAGCAGTACTTC. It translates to CSVLVQGRMKNEQYF.

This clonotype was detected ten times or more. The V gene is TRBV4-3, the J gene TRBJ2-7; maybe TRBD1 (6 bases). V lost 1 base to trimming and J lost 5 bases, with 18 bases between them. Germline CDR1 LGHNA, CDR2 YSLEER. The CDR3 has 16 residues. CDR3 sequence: CASSQVGQGWRNEQYF. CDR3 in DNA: TGCGCCAGCAGCCAAGTAGGCCAGGGGTGGAGGAACGAGCAGTACTTC.

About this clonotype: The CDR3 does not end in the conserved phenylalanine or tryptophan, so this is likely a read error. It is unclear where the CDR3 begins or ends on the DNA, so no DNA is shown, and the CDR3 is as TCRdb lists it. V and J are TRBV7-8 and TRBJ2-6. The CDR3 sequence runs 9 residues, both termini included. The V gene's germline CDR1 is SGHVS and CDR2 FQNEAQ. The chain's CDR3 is CASSSNING.

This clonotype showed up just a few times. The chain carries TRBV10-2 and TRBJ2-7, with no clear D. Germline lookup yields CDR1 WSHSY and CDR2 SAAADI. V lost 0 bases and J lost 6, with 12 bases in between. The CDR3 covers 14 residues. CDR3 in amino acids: CASSESGRLAEQYF. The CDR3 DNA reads TGCGCCAGCAGTGAGTCAGGCAGGTTGGCCGAGCAGTACTTC.

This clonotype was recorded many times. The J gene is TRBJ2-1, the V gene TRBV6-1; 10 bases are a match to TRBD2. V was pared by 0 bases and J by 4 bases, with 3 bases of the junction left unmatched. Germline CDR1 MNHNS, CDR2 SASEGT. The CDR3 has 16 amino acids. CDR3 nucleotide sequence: TGTGCCAGCAGTGAAGCGTCTAGCGGGAGATACAATGAGCAGTTCTTC. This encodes CASSEASSGRYNEQFF.

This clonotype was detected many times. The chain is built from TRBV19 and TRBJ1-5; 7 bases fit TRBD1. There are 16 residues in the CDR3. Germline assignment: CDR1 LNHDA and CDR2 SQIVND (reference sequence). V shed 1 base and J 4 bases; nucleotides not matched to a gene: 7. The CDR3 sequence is CASSIAPDRINQPQHF. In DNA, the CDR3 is TGTGCCAGTAGTATAGCTCCGGACAGGATAAATCAGCCCCAGCATTTT.

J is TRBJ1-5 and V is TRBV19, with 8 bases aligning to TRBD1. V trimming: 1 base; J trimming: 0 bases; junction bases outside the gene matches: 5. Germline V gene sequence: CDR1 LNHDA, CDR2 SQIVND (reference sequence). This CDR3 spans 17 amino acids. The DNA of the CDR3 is TGTGCCAGTAGTATAGGGGCAGGGGGCATTAGCAATCAGCCCCAGCATTTT. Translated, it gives CASSIGAGGISNQPQHF. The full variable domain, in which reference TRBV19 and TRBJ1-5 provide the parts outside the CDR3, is DGGITQSPKYLFRKEGQNVTLSCEQNLNHDAMYWYRQDPGQGLRLIYYSQIVNDFQKGDIAEGYSVSREKKESFPLTVTSAQKNPTAFYLCASSIGAGGISNQPQHFGDGTRLSIL.